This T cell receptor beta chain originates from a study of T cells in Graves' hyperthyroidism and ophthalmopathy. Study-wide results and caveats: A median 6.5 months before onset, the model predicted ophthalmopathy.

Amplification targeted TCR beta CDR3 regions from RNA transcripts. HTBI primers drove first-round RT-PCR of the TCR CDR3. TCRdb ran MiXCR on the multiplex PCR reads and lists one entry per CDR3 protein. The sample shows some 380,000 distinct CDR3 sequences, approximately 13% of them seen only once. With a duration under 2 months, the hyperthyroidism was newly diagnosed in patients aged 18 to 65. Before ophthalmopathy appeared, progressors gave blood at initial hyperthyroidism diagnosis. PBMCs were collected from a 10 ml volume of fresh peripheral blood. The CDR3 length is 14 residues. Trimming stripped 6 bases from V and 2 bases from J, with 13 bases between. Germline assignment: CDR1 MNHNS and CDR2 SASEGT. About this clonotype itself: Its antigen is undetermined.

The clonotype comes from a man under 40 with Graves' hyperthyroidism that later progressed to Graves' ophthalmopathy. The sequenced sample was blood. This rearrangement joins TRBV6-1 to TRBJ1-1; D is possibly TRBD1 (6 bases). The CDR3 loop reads CASRREGGNTEAFF. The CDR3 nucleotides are TGTGCCAGCAGACGGGAGGGGGGAAACACTGAAGCTTTCTTT.